These T cell receptor beta chains were read from a single sample in a study of CD8+CD57+ T cells in acquired aplastic anemia. From the reads, TCRdb called clonotypes with MiXCR, one entry per CDR3 protein. There are around 400,000 distinct CDR3 sequences in the sample; about two thirds occur only once, and under 5% lies in the top ten. The source material was sorted CD4+, CD8+, or CD8+CD57+ T cells (not recorded which) from PBMCs. The receptors were gathered from a human donor in good health, serving as a control. CDR3s leave out the opening cysteine and the closing phenylalanine or tryptophan.

TRBV13	TRBJ2-7	ASSSAGGRYTEEY
TRBV24-1	TRBJ1-3	ATSDRQGAGNTIY
TRBV10-1	TRBJ1-6	ASSEGPTGESLFH
TRBV7-2	TRBJ2-7	ASSRTGRDEQY
TRBV11-2	TRBJ1-1	ASSLRLADTEAF
TRBV12-3/TRBV12-4	TRBJ1-1	ASTGLQSAEAF
TRBV25-1	TRBJ1-2	ASRGLAGARDYT
TRBV20-1	TRBJ1-2	SARDGIAGGNT
TRBV29-1	TRBJ1-2	SVVPGYT
TRBV7-2	TRBJ1-1	ASSQCNTEAY
TRBV7-3	TRBJ1-6	ASSPSGIYNSPLH
TRBV7-7	TRBJ1-6	ASSTNGGKTQYF
TRBV7-8	TRBJ2-7	ASSLGQDYPYGYQY
TRBV19	TRBJ1-2	ASSTLSGTVLIDT
TRBV11-2	TRBJ2-2	ASSPGFRELF
TRBV7-3	TRBJ2-5	ASSLSRGTAETQY
TRBV20-1	TRBJ1-3	SARGRKTLN
TRBV27	TRBJ1-4	ASSSTGRAEKLF
TRBV7-2	TRBJ1-6	ASSLLASGRGAGH
TRBV19	TRBJ1-5	ASSEGQHSNQPQH
TRBV5-8	TRBJ2-5	ASSQDHQETQY
TRBV19	TRBJ1-1	ASSTTRTGLSTEAL
TRBV11-2	TRBJ1-3	ASSARSWENTIY
TRBV3-2	TRBJ2-1	ASSHKSSGNRDEQF
TRBV5-1	TRBJ1-4	ASSLVVAGVNEKLF
TRBV7-2	TRBJ2-1	ASRLAGGILEQV
TRBV20-1	TRBJ1-2	SARRVGGYT
TRBV19	TRBJ2-1	ASSTQILVSIGNEQF
TRBV9	TRBJ1-3	ASSRPQQGATIH
TRBV6-6	TRBJ2-7	ASSPGAGQY
TRBV6-2/TRBV6-3	TRBJ1-1	ASSYADRGNTEAF
TRBV2	TRBJ2-1	ASSMGGSTNNEQF
TRBV12-3/TRBV12-4	TRBJ1-1	ASSPGERQGTEAF
TRBV4-1	TRBJ1-6	ASSPGTAYNSPLH
TRBV7-2	TRBJ1-2	ASSLGRGAGNEQT
TRBV7-8	TRBJ1-6	ASSFTRVDAPLH
TRBV6-2/TRBV6-3	TRBJ1-2	ASSTGANIHGYT
TRBV5-8	TRBJ2-5	ASSLDIIETQY
TRBV24-1	TRBJ2-3	ATSPRKDRGRADTQY
TRBV7-9	TRBJ1-4	ASSRTGDHEKLF
TRBV20-1	TRBJ1-4	SARDRRAGTLF
TRBV7-1	TRBJ1-2	ASSSNGGYGYT
TRBV11-1	TRBJ1-2	ASSLSGGSYT